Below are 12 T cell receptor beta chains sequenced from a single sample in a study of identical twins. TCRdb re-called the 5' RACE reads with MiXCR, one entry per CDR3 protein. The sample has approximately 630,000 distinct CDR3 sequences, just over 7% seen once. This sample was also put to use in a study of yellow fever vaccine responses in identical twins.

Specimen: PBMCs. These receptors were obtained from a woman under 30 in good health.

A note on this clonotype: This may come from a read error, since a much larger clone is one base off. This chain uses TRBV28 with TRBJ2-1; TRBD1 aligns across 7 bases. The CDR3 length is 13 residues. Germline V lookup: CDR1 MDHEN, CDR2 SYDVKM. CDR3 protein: CDSSATRQGQQFF. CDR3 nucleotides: TGTGACAGCAGTGCCACTAGACAGGGACAGCAGTTCTTC.

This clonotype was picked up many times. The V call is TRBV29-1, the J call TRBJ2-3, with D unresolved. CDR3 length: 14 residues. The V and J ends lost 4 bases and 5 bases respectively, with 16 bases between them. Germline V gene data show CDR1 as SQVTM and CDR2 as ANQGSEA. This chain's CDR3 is CSVVFSPVEDTQYF. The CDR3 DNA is TGCAGCGTTGTCTTCTCTCCGGTGGAAGATACGCAGTATTTT.

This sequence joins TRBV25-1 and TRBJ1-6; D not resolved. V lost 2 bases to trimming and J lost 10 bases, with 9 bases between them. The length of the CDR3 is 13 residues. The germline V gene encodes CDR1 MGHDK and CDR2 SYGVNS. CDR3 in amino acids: CASSERNSSPLHF. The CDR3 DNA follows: TGTGCCAGCAGTGAACGGAACAGCTCACCCCTCCACTTT.

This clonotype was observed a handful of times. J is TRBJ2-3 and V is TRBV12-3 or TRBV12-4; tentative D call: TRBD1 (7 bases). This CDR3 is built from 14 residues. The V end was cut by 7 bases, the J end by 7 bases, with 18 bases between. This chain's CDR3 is CASTLGGGSNTQYF. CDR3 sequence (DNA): TGTGCCAGCACTCTCGGAGGGGGCTCAAATACGCAGTATTTT.

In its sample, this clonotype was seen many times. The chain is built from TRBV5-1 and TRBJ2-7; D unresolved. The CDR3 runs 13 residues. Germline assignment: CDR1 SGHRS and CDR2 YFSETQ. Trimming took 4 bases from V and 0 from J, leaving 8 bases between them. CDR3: CASSDDTSYEQYF. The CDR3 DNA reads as TGCGCCAGCAGCGACGATACCTCCTACGAGCAGTACTTC. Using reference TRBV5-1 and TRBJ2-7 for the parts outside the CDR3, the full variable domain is KAGVTQTPRYLIKTRGQQVTLSCSPISGHRSVSWYQQTPGQGLQFLFEYFSETQRNKGNFPGRFSGRQFSNSRSEMNVSTLELGDSALYLCASSDDTSYEQYFGPGTRLTVT.

CDR3 protein: CASSRQQGADNSPLHF. CDR3 sequence (DNA): TGTGCCAGCAGTAGACAACAGGGGGCGGATAATTCACCCCTCCACTTT. The chain couples TRBV6-1 to TRBJ1-6; TRBD1 aligns across 9 bases. The length of the CDR3 is 16 residues. CDR1 is MNHNS, CDR2 SASEGT, per germline. V lost 5 bases to trimming and J lost 5 bases; unmatched junction nucleotides: 7.

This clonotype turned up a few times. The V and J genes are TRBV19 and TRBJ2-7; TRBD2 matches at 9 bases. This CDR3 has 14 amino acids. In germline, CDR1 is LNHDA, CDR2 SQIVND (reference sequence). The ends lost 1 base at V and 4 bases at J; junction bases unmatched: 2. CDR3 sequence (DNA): TGTGCCAGTAGTATAGGGGCGGGAGGGTACGAGCAGTACTTC. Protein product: CASSIGAGGYEQYF.

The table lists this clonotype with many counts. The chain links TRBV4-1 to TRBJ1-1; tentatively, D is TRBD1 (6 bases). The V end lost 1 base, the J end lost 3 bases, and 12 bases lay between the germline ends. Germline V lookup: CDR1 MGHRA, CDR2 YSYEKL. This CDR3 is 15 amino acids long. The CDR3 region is CASSQAPQGYTEAFF. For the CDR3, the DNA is TGCGCCAGCAGCCAAGCCCCACAGGGTTACACTGAAGCTTTCTTT.

The CDR3 sequence is CASSGTAKYNEQFF. DNA for the CDR3: TGTGCCAGCAGCGGGACAGCGAAGTACAATGAGCAGTTCTTC. The V call is TRBV27, the J call TRBJ2-1; 7 bases line up with TRBD1. Germline-derived CDR1 and CDR2 are MNHEY and SMNVEV (reference sequence). The V segment lost 6 bases and the J segment 4 bases; nucleotides outside the gene matches: 6. The CDR3 is made up of 14 amino acids.

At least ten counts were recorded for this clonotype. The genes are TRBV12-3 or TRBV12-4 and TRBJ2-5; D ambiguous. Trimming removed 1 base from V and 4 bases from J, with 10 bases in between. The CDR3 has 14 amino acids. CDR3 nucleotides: TGTGCCAGCAGTTTAGGGCGGCAAGGAGAGACCCAGTACTTC. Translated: CASSLGRQGETQYF.

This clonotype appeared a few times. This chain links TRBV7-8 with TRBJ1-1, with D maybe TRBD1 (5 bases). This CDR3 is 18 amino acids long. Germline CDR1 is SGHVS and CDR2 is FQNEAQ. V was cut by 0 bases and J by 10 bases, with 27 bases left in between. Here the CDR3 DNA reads TGTGCCAGCAGCTTAGCTAGGGGATTCAGGGATGCGATTTGTGGAGCTTTCTTT. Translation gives CASSLARGFRDAICGAFF. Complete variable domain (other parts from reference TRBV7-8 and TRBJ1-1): GAGVSQSPRYKVAKRGQDVALRCDPISGHVSLFWYQQALGQGPEFLTYFQNEAQLDKSGLPSDRFFAERPEGSVSTLKIQRTQQEDSAVYLCASSLARGFRDAICGAFFGQGTRLTVV.

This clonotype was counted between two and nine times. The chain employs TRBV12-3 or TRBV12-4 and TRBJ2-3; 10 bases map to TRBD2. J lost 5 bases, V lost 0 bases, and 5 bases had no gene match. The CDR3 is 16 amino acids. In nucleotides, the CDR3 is TGTGCCAGCAGTTTAGCGCCTAGCGGGAGCGGAGATACGCAGTATTTT. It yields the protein CASSLAPSGSGDTQYF.